This T cell receptor beta chain was obtained from a study of T cells in Graves' hyperthyroidism and ophthalmopathy. Study results and caveats: Most thyroid clonotypes that were expanded above 0.001 also turned up in blood. The model foresaw ophthalmopathy a median 6.5 months prior to onset.

Patients were excluded because of uncontrolled infection, other autoimmune disease, pregnancy or lactation. Using more than 7.5 ml of fresh peripheral blood, PBMCs were prepared. In its sample, this clonotype was seen many times. Its specificity is not known. Germline V CDR1 and CDR2: MDHEN, SYDVKM. The CDR3 sequence is 15 residues long. V was pared by 3 bases and J by 0 bases, with 11 bases between. Amplification of TCR beta CDR3 regions was performed using RNA transcripts as template. An initial round of RT-PCR targeting the TCR CDR3 relied on the HTBI primer set. TCRdb itself ran the multiplex PCR reads through MiXCR, one entry per CDR3 protein. Seen here are 550,000 to 600,000 distinct CDR3 sequences, 14% observed once, and the top ten hold roughly 7.7%.

Sequences were obtained from blood. This receptor was taken from a woman between 18 and 30 years old with Graves' ophthalmopathy. The V gene is TRBV28, the J gene TRBJ2-5; a weak D match, TRBD1 (5 bases). For the CDR3, the DNA is TGTGCCAGCAGTTTTCAGCAGGGCCACCAAGAGACCCAGTACTTC. Translation: CASSFQQGHQETQYF.